The sequence of this TCR beta chain was determined in a study of cytomegalovirus exposure and HLA in healthy donors. The PCR used 60 Vbeta and 13 Jbeta primers. Using immunoSEQ multiplex PCR, the repertoire was profiled, and TCRdb retains in-frame clones only, with some absent. Of roughly 120,000 clones in the sample, 74% are singletons; the top ten hold approximately 3.9%. This CDR3 is built from 13 residues. Germline CDR1 reads SNHLY; CDR2 reads FYNNEI. Deletions cut 4 bases from V and 5 bases from J, with 9 bases between. Of note for this clone: Its antigen is unknown.

The study's findings and limits: Some V segments, including TRBV6-2 and TRBV6-3, were excluded as indistinguishable.

The chain has TRBV2 and TRBJ2-1; unclear D gene. The clonotype comes from a woman between 45 and 60 years old in good health and CMV-seropositive. Sequencing used PBMCs. The CDR3 bases are TGTGCCAGCAGTGCCCCCATTGACAATGAGCAGTTCTTC. It is translated as CASSAPIDNEQFF.